The 14 T cell receptor beta chains given below trace back to one sample, sequenced in a study of blood T cell repertoires in COVID-19 (TCRdb year 2020). Library prep was done by the immunoSEQ multiplex PCR assay. TCRdb mirrors the immuneACCESS table, restricted to in-frame sequences. Some clones are absent from its copies; in checked studies, under half trace to an unresolved V gene, and the reason for the others is unknown. Present in this sample are 250,000 to 300,000 clones, approximately 91% of which were seen just once. The ten largest clones add up to approximately 1% of the sample. Sequenced: PBMCs or T cells enriched from blood (not recorded which). The receptors were sampled from a woman in her 30s who had recovered from COVID-19.

The chain joins TRBV14 to TRBJ1-6; a possible D gene is TRBD1 (5 bases). The V gene's germline CDR1 is SGHDN and CDR2 FVKESK. The CDR3 covers 15 residues. Trimming left V 0 bases short and J 9 bases short, with 12 bases between. CDR3 amino acids: CASSQDSTVGSPLHF. CDR3 sequence (DNA): TGTGCCAGCAGCCAAGACTCGACAGTCGGTTCACCCCTCCACTTT.

The chain is built from TRBV7-9 and TRBJ2-4; 8 bases fit TRBD1. J gave up 8 bases and V 3 bases, and 6 bases lay outside the gene matches. The germline V gene has CDR1 SEHNR and CDR2 FQNEAQ (reference sequence). The CDR3 covers 14 residues. CDR3 sequence: CASSFGQGADIQYF. The CDR3 coding sequence is TGTGCCAGCAGCTTCGGGCAGGGGGCGGACATTCAGTACTTC.

J is TRBJ2-6 and V is TRBV4-1, with a tentative D call TRBD2 (7 bases). Germline CDR1 and CDR2: MGHRA and YSYEKL. The CDR3 is 18 amino acids. Between the trimmed V and J ends, which lost 0 bases and 2 bases, there was a span of 14 bases. The CDR3 reads CASSQEGEGGAGANVLTF. The CDR3 region has the DNA TGCGCCAGCAGCCAAGAAGGGGAGGGGGGCGCTGGGGCCAACGTCCTGACTTTC.

CDR3 sequence reads: CASSLSTGNTIYF. CDR3 sequence (DNA): TGTGCCAGCAGTTTATCCACAGGAAACACCATATATTTT. The rearrangement uses TRBV27 and TRBJ1-3; the D is unclear. CDR1 is MNHEY and CDR2 is SMNVEV in the germline V gene (reference sequence). The CDR3 contains 13 residues. V lost 0 bases, J lost 4 bases, and 4 bases lay in between.

The chain joins TRBV28 to TRBJ1-2; no definite D call. The length of the CDR3 is 12 residues. V was shortened by 5 bases and J by 8 bases, with 12 bases between the two germline ends. Looked up from germline, CDR1 is MDHEN and CDR2 is SYDVKM. CDR3 loop: CASSPSFVGYTF. The CDR3 DNA reads TGTGCCAGCAGTCCGTCTTTCGTAGGCTACACCTTC.

The chain employs TRBV2 and TRBJ2-7, with 8 bases aligning to TRBD1. V lost 8 bases, J lost 4 bases, and 1 base stayed unmatched. Germline V gene sequence: CDR1 SNHLY, CDR2 FYNNEI. CDR3 size: 11 residues. Here the CDR3 reads CASQGAYEQYF. The CDR3, as DNA: TGTGCCAGCCAGGGGGCATACGAGCAGTACTTC.

CDR3 protein: CASSLSRGDYEQYF. The CDR3 DNA reads as TGTGCCAGCAGTTTGTCCCGGGGGGACTACGAGCAGTACTTC. The chain recombines TRBV27 with TRBJ2-7; 7 nucleotides align to TRBD2. The ends lost 3 bases at V and 3 bases at J; junction bases unmatched: 5. CDR1 and CDR2 from the germline V gene are MNHEY and SMNVEV (reference sequence). The CDR3 length is 14 residues.

The V and J genes are TRBV28 and TRBJ1-1, with 9 bases fitting TRBD1. The V gene end was trimmed by 3 bases and the J gene end by 5 bases; junction bases not matched to a gene: 10. The length of the CDR3 is 16 residues. Germline assignment: CDR1 MDHEN and CDR2 SYDVKM. CDR3: CASSFVSGQGLTEAFF. CDR3 nucleotides: TGTGCCAGCAGTTTCGTATCGGGACAGGGACTTACTGAAGCTTTCTTT.

CDR3: CASSARAGAVYEQYF. The CDR3 region has the DNA TGCGCCAGCAGCGCCCGAGCGGGGGCGGTCTACGAGCAGTACTTC. This chain uses TRBV5-1 with TRBJ2-7; 8 nucleotides align to TRBD2. Germline V CDR1 and CDR2: SGHRS, YFSETQ. The J segment lost 3 bases and the V segment lost 4 bases, leaving 9 bases of the junction unmatched. This CDR3 spans 15 amino acids.

V is TRBV5-1 and J is TRBJ2-2; 13 bases agree with TRBD2. The CDR3 has 19 amino acids. Germline V gene sequence: CDR1 SGHRS, CDR2 YFSETQ. V lost 4 bases to trimming and J lost 5 bases; unmatched junction nucleotides: 14. The DNA for the CDR3 is TGCGCCAGCAGCCCCGGGACTAGCGGGGAGGAGTTCGTGACCGGGGAGCTGTTTTTT. The encoded protein is CASSPGTSGEEFVTGELFF.

The CDR3 spells CASSIASRGGATDTQYF. The CDR3 nucleotides are TGTGCCAGTAGTATAGCGTCGCGCGGGGGGGCGACAGATACGCAGTATTTT. The chain joins TRBV19 to TRBJ2-3; 9 bases line up with TRBD2. This CDR3 comprises 17 residues. V lost 1 base to trimming and J lost 3 bases; unmatched junction nucleotides: 8. Germline V gene data show CDR1 as LNHDA and CDR2 as SQIVND (reference sequence).

Points on this clone: Other nucleotide sequences from this sample produce the same CDR3. The genes are TRBV7-2 and TRBJ1-5, with 7 bases matching TRBD1. Germline lookup yields CDR1 SGHTA and CDR2 FQGNSA. The V gene end was trimmed by 4 bases and the J gene end by 4 bases; junction bases not matched to a gene: 1. The CDR3 is made up of 13 amino acids. Here the CDR3 DNA reads TGTGCCAGCAGCTACAGGGGTAATCAGCCCCAGCATTTT. It encodes CASSYRGNQPQHF.

This rearrangement joins TRBV19 to TRBJ2-3, with TRBD1 matching over 8 bases. This CDR3 spans 17 amino acids. Germline CDR1 LNHDA, CDR2 SQIVND (reference sequence). V was clipped by 7 bases and J by 8 bases; unmatched bases: 20. CDR3 sequence reads: CASTNTGIQGALTTQYF. The CDR3 bases are TGTGCCAGTACCAACACGGGGATCCAGGGGGCGCTTACTACGCAGTATTTT.

This chain links TRBV10-2 with TRBJ1-4; D may be TRBD1 (6 bases). CDR1 and CDR2 from the germline V gene are WSHSY and SAAADI. With 5 bases removed from V and 0 bases from J, the gap between germline ends came to 7 bases. This CDR3 has 14 residues. Here the CDR3 reads CASSWTATNEKLFF. CDR3 bases: TGCGCCAGCAGTTGGACAGCAACTAATGAAAAACTGTTTTTT.